The 22 T cell receptor beta chains in this list originate from one sample, sequenced in a study of radiation and T cells in renal cell carcinoma. Time point here: blood 4 weeks post-SBRT, at nephrectomy. This sample's treatment: 15 Gy SBRT to primary tumor, nephrectomy 4 weeks later. Sequencing was performed with immunoSEQ multiplex PCR; in TCRdb, only in-frame clones are kept and a portion is missing. Counted here are around 170,000 clones, about 88% occurring once; the ten biggest clones make up 10% to 12%. Source: blood, taken from a patient whose treatment included radiotherapy and nephrectomy. These receptors were collected from a woman in her fifties or sixties with renal cell carcinoma.

This clone came up once. The rearrangement links TRBV7-9 to TRBJ2-2, with 7 bases lining up with TRBD1. V shed 8 bases and J 6 bases; nucleotides not matched to a gene: 9. Germline V gene data show CDR1 as SEHNR and CDR2 as FQNEAQ (reference sequence). The CDR3 has 14 residues. The CDR3 DNA reads as TGTGCCAGCCGACTTACTGGACAGGCCGGGGAGCTGTTTTTT. This codes for CASRLTGQAGELFF.

This sequence joins TRBV7-3 and TRBJ2-3; tentative D call: TRBD2 (5 bases). The CDR3 covers 14 residues. V lost 5 bases, J lost 2 bases, and 11 bases lay in between. Germline CDR1 and CDR2: SGHTA and FQGTGA. CDR3 DNA sequence: TGTGCCAGCAGCCGTGCCGACTACACAGATACGCAGTATTTT. It encodes CASSRADYTDTQYF.

This clone has just one count. This rearrangement joins TRBV5-6 to TRBJ2-5; perhaps D is TRBD1 or TRBD2 (6 bases each). Trimming left V 2 bases short and J 1 base short, with 12 bases between. The germline CDR1 and CDR2 sequences are SGHDT and YYEEEE. This CDR3 spans 15 amino acids. CDR3 sequence: CASSFGGLGQETQYF. CDR3 nucleotides: TGTGCCAGCAGCTTTGGGGGGCTGGGCCAAGAGACCCAGTACTTC. The full variable domain, completed using reference TRBV5-6 and TRBJ2-5, is DAGVTQSPTHLIKTRGQQVTLRCSPKSGHDTVSWYQQALGQGPQFIFQYYEEEERQRGNFPDRFSGHQFPNYSSELNVNALLLGDSALYLCASSFGGLGQETQYFGPGTRLLVL.

The gene calls are TRBV7-2 and TRBJ1-4, with D perhaps TRBD1 (5 bases). The CDR3 sequence is 13 residues long. In germline, CDR1 is SGHTA, CDR2 FQGNSA. The ends were cut back, 2 bases at V and 8 bases at J, with 9 bases in the middle. The CDR3 bases are TGTGCCAGCAGCTTATGGGGGGGAGAAAAACTGTTTTTT. Its translation: CASSLWGGEKLFF.

Points on this clone: An end of the junction differs from the germline gene, which may be a read error. This chain joins TRBV10-1 and TRBJ1-6; D is ambiguous. Germline values: CDR1 WNHNN, CDR2 SYGVQD (reference sequence). This CDR3 comprises 13 residues. The CDR3 nucleotides read TGCGCCAGCCCGTGGATCTATACTTCACCCCTCCACTTT. Amino acid sequence: CASPWIYTSPLHF.

The chain has TRBV19 and TRBJ2-1; D remains unclear. The CDR3 has 13 amino acids. Germline V CDR1 and CDR2: LNHDA, SQIVND (reference sequence). Trimming took 0 bases from V and 12 from J, leaving 12 bases between them. The CDR3 loop reads CASSIDGIQRQFF. In DNA, the CDR3 is TGTGCCAGTAGTATAGACGGTATTCAGCGGCAGTTCTTC.

The V gene is TRBV19, the J gene TRBJ2-7; possible D gene TRBD1, 6 bases. Between the trimmed V and J ends, which lost 1 base and 4 bases, there was a span of 11 bases. CDR1 LNHDA and CDR2 SQIVND come from the germline V gene (reference sequence). The CDR3 contains 14 residues. The DNA for the CDR3 is TGTGCCAGTAGTATAGGGGGGCAGGCGTACGAGCAGTACTTC. This gives the protein CASSIGGQAYEQYF. The whole variable domain, filled in from reference TRBV19 and TRBJ2-7, reads DGGITQSPKYLFRKEGQNVTLSCEQNLNHDAMYWYRQDPGQGLRLIYYSQIVNDFQKGDIAEGYSVSREKKESFPLTVTSAQKNPTAFYLCASSIGGQAYEQYFGPGTRLTVT.

V gene TRBV5-1 combines with J gene TRBJ1-6, with 12 bases that match TRBD1. The germline gives CDR1 SGHRS, CDR2 YFSETQ. The V segment lost 4 bases and the J segment 11 bases; nucleotides outside the gene matches: 7. The CDR3 length is 15 residues. The CDR3 sequence: CASSPGTGGSAPLHF. In DNA, the CDR3 is TGCGCCAGCAGCCCAGGGACAGGGGGCAGCGCACCCCTCCACTTT.

The chain links TRBV10-2 to TRBJ1-1; tentatively, D is TRBD1 (6 bases). V was pared by 5 bases and J by 3 bases, with 10 bases between. The germline CDR1 and CDR2 sequences are WSHSY and SAAADI. The CDR3 extends over 13 amino acids. The CDR3 region is CASSLGQYTEAFF. The CDR3 DNA reads as TGCGCCAGCAGTCTTGGACAGTACACTGAAGCTTTCTTT.

This chain joins TRBV7-3 and TRBJ2-2, with D perhaps matching TRBD2 (5 bases). The germline gives CDR1 SGHTA, CDR2 FQGTGA. V dropped 3 bases and J dropped 2 bases, with 7 bases sitting between them. The CDR3 consists of 14 residues. CDR3 in DNA: TGTGCCAGCAGCTTCGGACTTAACACCGGGGAGCTGTTTTTT. Its translation is CASSFGLNTGELFF.

The chain combines TRBV11-2 with TRBJ2-2; the D gene could be TRBD1 or TRBD2 (5 bases each). CDR3 size: 15 residues. Germline CDR1 reads SGHAT; CDR2 reads FQNNGV. Deletions cut 0 bases from V and 4 bases from J, with 9 bases between. CDR3 sequence reads: CASSLEGVITGELFF. CDR3 coding DNA: TGTGCCAGCAGCTTAGAGGGGGTGATCACCGGGGAGCTGTTTTTT.

The rearrangement links TRBV2 to TRBJ2-2, with TRBD2 matching 11 bases. The CDR3 runs to 16 residues. Germline trimming cut 8 bases from V and 6 bases from J; bases unmatched to any gene: 11. The germline CDR1 and CDR2 sequences are SNHLY and FYNNEI. As DNA, the CDR3 is TGTGCCAGCGGGTATAGCGGGGGGGCTGAGGCCGGGGAGCTGTTTTTT. This codes for CASGYSGGAEAGELFF.

This chain links TRBV5-6 with TRBJ2-7, with 12 bases identical to TRBD2. J was trimmed by 0 bases and V by 3 bases; bases with no gene match: 7. The CDR3 contains 17 residues. Per germline, CDR1 SGHDT and CDR2 YYEEEE. The chain's CDR3 is CASSSSVLAGGSYEQYF. In nucleotides, the CDR3 is TGTGCCAGCAGCTCTTCTGTACTAGCGGGGGGCTCCTACGAGCAGTACTTC.

The chain carries TRBV6-1 and TRBJ2-7; possibly TRBD1 for D (6 bases). The CDR3 has 11 amino acids. V shed 4 bases and J shed 6 bases, with 7 bases lying between them. Germline V gene data show CDR1 as MNHNS and CDR2 as SASEGT. The CDR3 region is CASSGTVEQYF. The CDR3 DNA reads as TGTGCCAGCAGTGGGACAGTCGAGCAGTACTTC.

This clone has a single count. The rearrangement links TRBV29-1 to TRBJ2-3; the D is unclear. With 7 bases removed from V and 1 base from J, the gap between germline ends came to 15 bases. There are 14 residues in the CDR3. The germline CDR1 and CDR2 sequences are SQVTM and ANQGSEA. This chain's CDR3 is CSAARRTGTDTQYF. In DNA, the CDR3 is TGCAGCGCTGCCCGACGGACGGGCACAGATACGCAGTATTTT.

V usage is TRBV19 and J usage is TRBJ2-2; 8 bases match TRBD1. Germline loops: CDR1 LNHDA, CDR2 SQIVND (reference sequence). V gave up 6 bases and J gave up 4 bases; unmatched junction bases: 10. The CDR3 runs 16 residues. CDR3 DNA: TGTGCCAGTAGCCTTCAGGGGGCTTGGAGCACCGGGGAGCTGTTTTTT. This gives the protein CASSLQGAWSTGELFF.

J is TRBJ2-3 and V is TRBV5-1; TRBD1 might be the D (5 bases). The V and J ends lost 0 bases and 0 bases respectively, with 5 bases between them. The CDR3 is 14 amino acids. Germline CDR1 and CDR2: SGHRS and YFSETQ. This chain's CDR3 is CASSLGGSTDTQYF. The CDR3 region has the DNA TGCGCCAGCAGCTTGGGGGGCAGCACAGATACGCAGTATTTT.

The chain employs TRBV19 and TRBJ2-6, with no clear D. The germline CDR1 and CDR2 sequences are LNHDA and SQIVND (reference sequence). CDR3 length: 15 residues. V gave up 2 bases and J gave up 2 bases, with 7 bases separating them. The CDR3 is CASSITETGANVLTF. For the CDR3, the DNA is TGTGCCAGTAGTATAACGGAAACTGGGGCCAACGTCCTGACTTTC.

The genes are TRBV5-6 and TRBJ1-1; possible D gene TRBD1, 5 bases. The CDR3 is 15 residues long. Germline V gives CDR1 SGHDT, CDR2 YYEEEE. V dropped 2 bases and J dropped 1 base, with 12 bases sitting between them. The CDR3: CASSFIGAGNTEAFF. The CDR3 bases are TGTGCCAGCAGCTTTATCGGGGCGGGGAACACTGAAGCTTTCTTT.

This chain links TRBV6-5 with TRBJ1-4, with 8 bases fitting TRBD1. Losses at the gene ends were 6 bases for V and 7 bases for J; bases not matched to a gene: 7. This CDR3 has 14 amino acids. Germline values: CDR1 MNHEY, CDR2 SVGAGI. The CDR3 loop is CASSPTGGGEKLFF. The CDR3 DNA reads as TGTGCCAGCAGCCCAACAGGGGGTGGTGAAAAACTGTTTTTT.

V usage is TRBV20-1 and J usage is TRBJ1-2; unclear D gene. CDR1 is DFQATT, CDR2 SNEGSKA, per germline (reference sequence). The CDR3 is 11 amino acids. V dropped 1 base and J dropped 11 bases, with 11 bases sitting between them. Here the CDR3 reads CSARGPLGYTF. CDR3 bases: TGCAGTGCTAGAGGACCGTTAGGTTACACCTTC.

This sequence joins TRBV19 and TRBJ2-7; 7 nucleotides align to TRBD1. Germline lookup yields CDR1 LNHDA and CDR2 SQIVND (reference sequence). This CDR3 is built from 13 residues. With 7 bases clipped from V and 5 bases from J, the junction kept 8 bases outside the gene matches. CDR3 amino acids: CASKGDTGDEQYF. Written as DNA, the CDR3 is TGTGCCAGTAAAGGGGACACAGGGGACGAGCAGTACTTC.